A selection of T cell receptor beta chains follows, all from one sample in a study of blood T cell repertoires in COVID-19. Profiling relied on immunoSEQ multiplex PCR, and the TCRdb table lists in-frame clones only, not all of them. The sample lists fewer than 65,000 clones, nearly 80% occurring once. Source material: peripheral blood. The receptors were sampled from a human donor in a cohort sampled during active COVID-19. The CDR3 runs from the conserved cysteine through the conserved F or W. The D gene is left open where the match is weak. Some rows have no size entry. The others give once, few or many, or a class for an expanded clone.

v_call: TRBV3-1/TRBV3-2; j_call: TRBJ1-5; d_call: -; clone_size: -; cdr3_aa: CASSKSGNQPQHF; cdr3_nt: TGTGCCAGCAGCAAAAGCGGCAATCAGCCCCAGCATTTT
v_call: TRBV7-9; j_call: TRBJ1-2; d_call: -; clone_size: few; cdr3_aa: CASSPTGGSYGYTF; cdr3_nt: TGTGCCAGCAGCCCCACTGGAGGATCCTATGGCTACACCTTC
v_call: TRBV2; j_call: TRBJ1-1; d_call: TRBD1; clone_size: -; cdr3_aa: CASKISQGRTEAFF; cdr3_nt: TGTGCCAGCAAGATTTCACAGGGGCGGACTGAAGCTTTCTTT
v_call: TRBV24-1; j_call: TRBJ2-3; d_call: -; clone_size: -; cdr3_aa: CATSDGPLREGKRGRYTQYF; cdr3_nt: TGTGCCACCAGTGATGGGCCTTTGCGGGAAGGCAAACGAGGACGGTATACGCAGTATTTT
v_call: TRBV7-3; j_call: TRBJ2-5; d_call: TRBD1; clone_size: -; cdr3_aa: CASSRDRDETQYF; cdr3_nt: TGTGCCAGCAGTCGAGACAGGGACGAGACCCAGTACTTC
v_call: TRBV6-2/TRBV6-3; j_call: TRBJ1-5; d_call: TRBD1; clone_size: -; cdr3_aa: CASSYFPGQSDNQPQHF; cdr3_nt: TGTGCCAGCAGTTACTTCCCGGGACAGTCCGATAATCAGCCCCAGCATTTT
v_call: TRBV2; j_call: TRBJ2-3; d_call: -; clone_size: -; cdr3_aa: CASQAIGEQYF; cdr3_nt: TGTGCCAGCCAGGCTATCGGTGAGCAGTATTTT
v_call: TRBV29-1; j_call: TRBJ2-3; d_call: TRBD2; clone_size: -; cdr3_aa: CSVEGVAGVWDTQYF; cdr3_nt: TGCAGCGTTGAAGGGGTAGCGGGAGTATGGGATACGCAGTATTTT
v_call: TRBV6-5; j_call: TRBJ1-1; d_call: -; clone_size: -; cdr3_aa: CASSYSGDMNTEAFF; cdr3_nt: TGTGCCAGCAGTTACTCGGGAGACATGAACACTGAAGCTTTCTTT
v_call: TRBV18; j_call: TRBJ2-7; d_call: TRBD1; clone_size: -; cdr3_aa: CASSPGQGAYEQYF; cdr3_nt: TGTGCCAGCTCACCGGGACAGGGGGCCTACGAGCAGTACTTC
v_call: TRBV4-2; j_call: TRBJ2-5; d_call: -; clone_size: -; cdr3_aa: CASSRNSGQQETQYF; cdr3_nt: TGTGCCAGCAGCCGGAATAGCGGACAACAAGAGACCCAGTACTTC
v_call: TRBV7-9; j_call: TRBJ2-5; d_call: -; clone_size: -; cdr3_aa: CASSTRQAEETQYF; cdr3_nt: TGTGCCAGCAGCACACGACAGGCGGAGGAGACCCAGTACTTC
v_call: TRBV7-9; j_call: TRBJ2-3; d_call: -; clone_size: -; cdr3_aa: CASSLAASYTQYF; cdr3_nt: TGTGCCAGCAGCTTAGCGGCCTCCTATACGCAGTATTTT
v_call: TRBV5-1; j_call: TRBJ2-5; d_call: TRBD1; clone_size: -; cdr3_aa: CASSPRQGAETQYF; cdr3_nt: TGCGCCAGCAGCCCAAGACAGGGAGCAGAGACCCAGTACTTC
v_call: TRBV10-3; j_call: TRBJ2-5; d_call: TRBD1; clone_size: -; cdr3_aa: CAISGPGGTGQETQYF; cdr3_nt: TGTGCCATCAGTGGTCCGGGTGGGACAGGACAAGAGACCCAGTACTTC
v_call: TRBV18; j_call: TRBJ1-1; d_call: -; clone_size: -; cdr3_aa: CASSLGGFPEAFF; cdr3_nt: TGTGCCAGCTCATTGGGGGGGTTCCCTGAAGCTTTCTTT
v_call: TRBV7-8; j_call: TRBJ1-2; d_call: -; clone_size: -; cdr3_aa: CASSLGPGAQPNYGYTF; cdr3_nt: TGTGCCAGCAGCTTAGGGCCTGGGGCCCAACCCAACTATGGCTACACCTTC
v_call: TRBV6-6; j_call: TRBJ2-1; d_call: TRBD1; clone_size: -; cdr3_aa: CASSYHGQANEQFF; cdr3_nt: TGTGCCAGCAGTTACCACGGACAGGCCAATGAGCAGTTCTTC
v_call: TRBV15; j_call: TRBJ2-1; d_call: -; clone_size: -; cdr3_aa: CATSREPRGKQFF; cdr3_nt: TGTGCCACCAGCAGAGAGCCACGCGGAAAGCAGTTCTTC
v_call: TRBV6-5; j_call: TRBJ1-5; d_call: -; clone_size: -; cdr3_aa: CASMWRGGQPQHF; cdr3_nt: TGTGCCAGCATGTGGAGGGGAGGTCAGCCCCAGCATTTT
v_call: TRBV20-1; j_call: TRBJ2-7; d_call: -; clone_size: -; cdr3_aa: CSARLYEQYF; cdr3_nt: TGCAGTGCTAGACTCTACGAGCAGTACTTC
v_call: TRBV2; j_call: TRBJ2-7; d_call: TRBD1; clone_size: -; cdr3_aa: CASREQGDEQYF; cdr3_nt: TGTGCCAGCAGGGAACAGGGGGACGAGCAGTACTTC
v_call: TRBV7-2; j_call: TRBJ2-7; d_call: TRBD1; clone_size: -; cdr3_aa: CASSVGQGAGEQYF; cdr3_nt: TGTGCCAGCAGCGTAGGACAGGGGGCGGGCGAGCAGTACTTC
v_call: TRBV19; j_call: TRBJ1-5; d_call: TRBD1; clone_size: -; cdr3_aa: CASTTGQGASNQPQHF; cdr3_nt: TGTGCCAGTACAACGGGACAGGGTGCTAGCAATCAGCCCCAGCATTTT
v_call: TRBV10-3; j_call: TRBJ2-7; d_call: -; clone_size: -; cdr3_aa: CAISRGENEQYF; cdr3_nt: TGTGCCATCTCCAGGGGTGAGAACGAGCAGTACTTC
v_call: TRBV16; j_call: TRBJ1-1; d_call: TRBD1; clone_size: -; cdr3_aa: CASSQSAGQGLANTEAFF; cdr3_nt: TGTGCCAGCAGCCAATCGGCGGGACAGGGGCTTGCGAACACTGAAGCTTTCTTT
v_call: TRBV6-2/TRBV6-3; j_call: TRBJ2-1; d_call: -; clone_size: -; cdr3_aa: CASSYGGYNEQFF; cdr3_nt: TGTGCCAGCAGTTACGGCGGATACAATGAGCAGTTCTTC
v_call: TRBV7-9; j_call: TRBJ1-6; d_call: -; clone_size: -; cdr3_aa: CASSKGDSPLHF; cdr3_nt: TGTGCCAGCAGTAAAGGGGATTCACCCCTCCACTTT
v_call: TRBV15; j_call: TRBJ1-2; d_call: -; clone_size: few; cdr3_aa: CATSRDRVDGYTF; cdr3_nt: TGTGCCACCAGCAGAGATAGAGTGGATGGCTACACCTTC
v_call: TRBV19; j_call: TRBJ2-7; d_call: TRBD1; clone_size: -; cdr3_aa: CASSPRTGGGYEQYF; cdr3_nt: TGTGCCAGTAGTCCCAGGACAGGGGGCGGCTACGAGCAGTACTTC
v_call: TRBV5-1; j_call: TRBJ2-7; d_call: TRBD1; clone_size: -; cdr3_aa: CASSSTGGEQYF; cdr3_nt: TGCGCCAGCAGCTCAACAGGGGGAGAGCAGTACTTC
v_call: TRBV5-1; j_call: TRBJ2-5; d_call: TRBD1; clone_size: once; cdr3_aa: CASSDGTDYQETQYF; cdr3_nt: TGCGCCAGCAGCGACGGGACAGACTACCAAGAGACCCAGTACTTC
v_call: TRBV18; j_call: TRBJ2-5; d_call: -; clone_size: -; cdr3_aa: CASSPPENYQETQYF; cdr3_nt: TGTGCCAGCTCACCACCAGAAAACTACCAAGAGACCCAGTACTTC
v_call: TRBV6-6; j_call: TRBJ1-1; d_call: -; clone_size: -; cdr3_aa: CASSAVGAQPGAFF; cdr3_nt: TGTGCCAGCAGTGCGGTGGGCGCTCAACCGGGGGCTTTCTTT
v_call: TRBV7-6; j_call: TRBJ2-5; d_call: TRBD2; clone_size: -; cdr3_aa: CASSSSGGETQYF; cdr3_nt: TGTGCCAGCAGCTCCTCGGGGGGAGAGACCCAGTACTTC
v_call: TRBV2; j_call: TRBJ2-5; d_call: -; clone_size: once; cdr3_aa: CASNRVTRETQYF; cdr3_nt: TGTGCCAGCAACCGGGTCACCCGAGAGACCCAGTACTTC
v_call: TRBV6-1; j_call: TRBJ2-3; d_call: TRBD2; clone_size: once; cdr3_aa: CASSDRLAGWDTQYF; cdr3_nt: TGTGCCAGCAGTGACAGACTAGCGGGGTGGGATACGCAGTATTTT
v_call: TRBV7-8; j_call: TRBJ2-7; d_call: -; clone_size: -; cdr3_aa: CASSLAFLNGEQYF; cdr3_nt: TGTGCCAGCAGCTTAGCGTTCCTAAACGGCGAGCAGTACTTC
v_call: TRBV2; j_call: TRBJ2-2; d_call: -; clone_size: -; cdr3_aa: CASSIVKGASGELFF; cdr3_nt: TGTGCCAGCAGCATTGTGAAGGGAGCTAGCGGGGAGCTGTTTTTT
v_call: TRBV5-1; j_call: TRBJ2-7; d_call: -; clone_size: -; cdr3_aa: CASSLSSTYEQYF; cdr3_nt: TGCGCCAGCAGCTTGTCCTCTACCTACGAGCAGTACTTC
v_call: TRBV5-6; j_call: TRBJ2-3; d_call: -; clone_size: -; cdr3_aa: CASSFRDTQYF; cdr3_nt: TGTGCCAGCAGCTTTCGAGATACGCAGTATTTT
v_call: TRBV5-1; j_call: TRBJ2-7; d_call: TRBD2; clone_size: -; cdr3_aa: CASSPGLAYEQYF; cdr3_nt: TGCGCCAGCAGCCCCGGACTAGCATACGAGCAGTACTTC
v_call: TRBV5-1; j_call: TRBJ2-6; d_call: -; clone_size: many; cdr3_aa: CASSKGQPGSGANVLTF; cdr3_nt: TGCGCCAGCAGCAAAGGACAGCCCGGTTCTGGGGCCAACGTCCTGACTTTC
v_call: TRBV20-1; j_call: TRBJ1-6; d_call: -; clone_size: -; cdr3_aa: CSASPAPLHF; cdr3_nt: TGCAGTGCTAGTCCAGCGCCCCTCCACTTT
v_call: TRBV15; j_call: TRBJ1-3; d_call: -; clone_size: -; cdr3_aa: CATSLDSSGNTIYF; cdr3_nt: TGTGCCACCAGCCTAGACAGCTCTGGAAACACCATATATTTT
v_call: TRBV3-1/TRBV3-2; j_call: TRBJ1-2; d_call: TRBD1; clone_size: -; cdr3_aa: CASSQTGGSGYTF; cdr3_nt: TGTGCCAGCAGCCAAACAGGGGGCAGCGGCTACACCTTC
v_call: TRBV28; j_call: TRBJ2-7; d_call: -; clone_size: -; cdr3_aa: CASSNPGTYEQYF; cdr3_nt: TGTGCCAGCAGTAACCCAGGGACCTACGAGCAGTACTTC
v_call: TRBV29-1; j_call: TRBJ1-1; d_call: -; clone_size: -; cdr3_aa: CSVARVYSTEAFF; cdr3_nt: TGCAGCGTGGCCAGGGTCTATAGCACTGAAGCTTTCTTT
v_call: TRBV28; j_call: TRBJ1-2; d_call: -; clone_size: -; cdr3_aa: CASSSYTFGYTF; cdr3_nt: TGTGCCAGCAGTTCTTATACATTCGGCTACACCTTC
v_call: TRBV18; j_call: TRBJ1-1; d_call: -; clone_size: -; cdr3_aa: CASSQTWNTEAFF; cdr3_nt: TGTGCCAGCTCACAAACTTGGAACACTGAAGCTTTCTTT
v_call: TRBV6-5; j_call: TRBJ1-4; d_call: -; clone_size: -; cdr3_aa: CASSRGRGEKLFF; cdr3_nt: TGTGCCAGCAGTCGTGGGAGGGGAGAAAAACTGTTTTTT
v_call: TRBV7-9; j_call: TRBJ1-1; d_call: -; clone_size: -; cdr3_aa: CASSPTTPMNTEAFF; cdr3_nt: TGTGCCAGCAGCCCTACTACTCCGATGAACACTGAAGCTTTCTTT
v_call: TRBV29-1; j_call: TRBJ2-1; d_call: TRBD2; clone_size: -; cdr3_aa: CSVLGSGYNEQFF; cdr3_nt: TGCAGCGTTTTGGGTAGCGGGTACAATGAGCAGTTCTTC
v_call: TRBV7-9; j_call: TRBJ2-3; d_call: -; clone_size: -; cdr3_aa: CATELNTDTQYF; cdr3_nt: TGTGCCACCGAACTGAACACAGATACGCAGTATTTT
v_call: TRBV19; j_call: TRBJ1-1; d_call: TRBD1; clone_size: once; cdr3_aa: CASTPGPGGIEAFF; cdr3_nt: TGTGCCAGTACCCCGGGCCCAGGGGGCATCGAAGCTTTCTTT
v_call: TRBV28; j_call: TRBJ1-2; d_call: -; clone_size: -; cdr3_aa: CASSLWANYGYTF; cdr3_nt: TGTGCCAGCAGTTTATGGGCCAACTATGGCTACACCTTC
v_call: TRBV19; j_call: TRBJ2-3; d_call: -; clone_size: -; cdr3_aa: CASSIGLNTDTQYF; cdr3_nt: TGTGCCAGTAGTATAGGACTTAACACAGATACGCAGTATTTT
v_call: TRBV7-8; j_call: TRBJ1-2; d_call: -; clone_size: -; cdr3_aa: CASSPDPGGGYTF; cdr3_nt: TGTGCCAGCAGCCCAGATCCGGGAGGTGGCTACACCTTC